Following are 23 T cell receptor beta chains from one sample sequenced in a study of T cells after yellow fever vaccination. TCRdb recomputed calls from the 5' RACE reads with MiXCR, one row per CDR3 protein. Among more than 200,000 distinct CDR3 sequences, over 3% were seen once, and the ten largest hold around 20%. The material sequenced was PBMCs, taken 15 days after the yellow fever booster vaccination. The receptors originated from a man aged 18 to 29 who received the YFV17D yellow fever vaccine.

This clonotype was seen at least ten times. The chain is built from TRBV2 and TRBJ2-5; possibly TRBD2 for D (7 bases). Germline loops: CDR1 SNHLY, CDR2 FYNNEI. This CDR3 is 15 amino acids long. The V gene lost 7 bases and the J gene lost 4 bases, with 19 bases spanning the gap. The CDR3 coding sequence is TGTGCCAGCACCTGGGGGGGGCCGTTTCGAGAGACCCAGTACTTC. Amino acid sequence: CASTWGGPFRETQYF. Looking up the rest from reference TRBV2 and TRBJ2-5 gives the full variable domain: EPEVTQTPSHQVTQMGQEVILRCVPISNHLYFYWYRQILGQKVEFLVSFYNNEISEKSEIFDDQFSVERPDGSNFTLKIRSTKLEDSAMYFCASTWGGPFRETQYFGPGTRLLVL.

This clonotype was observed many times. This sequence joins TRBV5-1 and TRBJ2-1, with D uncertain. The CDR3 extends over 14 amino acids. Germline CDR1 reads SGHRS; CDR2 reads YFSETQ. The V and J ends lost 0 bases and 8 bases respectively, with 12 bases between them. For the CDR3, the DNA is TGCGCCAGCAGCTTGGACCCCCCTGCCTATGAGCAGTTCTTC. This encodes CASSLDPPAYEQFF.

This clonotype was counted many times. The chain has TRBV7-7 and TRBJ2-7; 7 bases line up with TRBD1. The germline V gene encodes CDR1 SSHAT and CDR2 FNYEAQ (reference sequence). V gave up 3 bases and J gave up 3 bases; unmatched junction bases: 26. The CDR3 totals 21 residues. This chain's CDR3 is CASSLDAEFEGAVSRNYEQYF. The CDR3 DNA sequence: TGTGCCAGCAGCTTGGATGCTGAGTTTGAGGGGGCTGTTAGCCGGAACTACGAGCAGTACTTC. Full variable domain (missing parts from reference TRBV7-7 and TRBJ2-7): GAGVSQSPRYKVTKRGQDVTLRCDPISSHATLYWYQQALGQGPEFLTYFNYEAQPDKSGLPSDRFSAERPEGSISTLTIQRTEQRDSAMYRCASSLDAEFEGAVSRNYEQYFGPGTRLTVT.

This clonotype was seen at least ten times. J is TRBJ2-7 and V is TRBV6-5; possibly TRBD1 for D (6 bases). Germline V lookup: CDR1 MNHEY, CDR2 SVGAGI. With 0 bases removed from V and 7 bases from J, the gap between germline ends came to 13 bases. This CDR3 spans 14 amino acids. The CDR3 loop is CASSYSGHRGEQYF. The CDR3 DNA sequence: TGTGCCAGCAGTTACTCGGGACACCGGGGTGAGCAGTACTTC.

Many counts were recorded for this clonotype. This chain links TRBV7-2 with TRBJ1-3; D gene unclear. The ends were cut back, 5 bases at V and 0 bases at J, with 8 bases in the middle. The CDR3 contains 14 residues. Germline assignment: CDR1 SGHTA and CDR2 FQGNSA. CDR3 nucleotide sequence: TGTGCCAGCAGCACCCCTGGCTCTGGAAACACCATATATTTT. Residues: CASSTPGSGNTIYF.

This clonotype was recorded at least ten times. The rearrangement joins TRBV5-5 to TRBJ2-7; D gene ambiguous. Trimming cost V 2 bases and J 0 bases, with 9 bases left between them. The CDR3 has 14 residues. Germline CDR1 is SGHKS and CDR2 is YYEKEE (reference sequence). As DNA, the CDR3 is TGTGCCAGCAGCTTTTACCTGAGCTCCTACGAGCAGTACGTC. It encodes CASSFYLSSYEQYV.

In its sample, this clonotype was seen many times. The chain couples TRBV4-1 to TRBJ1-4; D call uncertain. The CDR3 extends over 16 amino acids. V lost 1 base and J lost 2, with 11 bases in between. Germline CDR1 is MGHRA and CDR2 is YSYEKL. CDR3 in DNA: TGCGCCAGCAGCCAAGTATGGGGTCGCACTAATGAAAAACTGTTTTTT. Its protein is CASSQVWGRTNEKLFF.

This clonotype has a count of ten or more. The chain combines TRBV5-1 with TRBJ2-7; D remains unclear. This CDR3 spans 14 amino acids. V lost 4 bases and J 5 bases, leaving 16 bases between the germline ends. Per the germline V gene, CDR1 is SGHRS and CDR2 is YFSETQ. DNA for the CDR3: TGCGCCAGCAGCCTGGGAAGTTCCACAAACGAGCAGTACTTC. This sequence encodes CASSLGSSTNEQYF.

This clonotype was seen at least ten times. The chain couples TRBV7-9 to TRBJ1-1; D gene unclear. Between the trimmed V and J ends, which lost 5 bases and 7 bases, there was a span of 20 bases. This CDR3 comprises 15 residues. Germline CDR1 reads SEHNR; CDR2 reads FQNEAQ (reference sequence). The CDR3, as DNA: TGTGCCAGCAGCCCCTGGGGAGTACCCCGGGGTGAAGCTTTCTTT. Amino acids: CASSPWGVPRGEAFF.

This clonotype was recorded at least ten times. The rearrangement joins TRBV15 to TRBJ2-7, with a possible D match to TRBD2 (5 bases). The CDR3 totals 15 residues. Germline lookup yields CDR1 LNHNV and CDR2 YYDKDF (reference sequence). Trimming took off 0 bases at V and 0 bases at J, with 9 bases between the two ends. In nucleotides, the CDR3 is TGTGCCACCAGCAGAGATCGCCGGGGCTCCTACGAGCAGTACGTC. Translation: CATSRDRRGSYEQYV.

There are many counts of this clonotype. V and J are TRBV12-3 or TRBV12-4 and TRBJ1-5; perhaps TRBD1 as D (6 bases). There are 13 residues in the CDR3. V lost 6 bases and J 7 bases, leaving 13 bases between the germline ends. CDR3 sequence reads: CASRPQGGQPQHF. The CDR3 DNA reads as TGTGCCAGCAGACCACAGGGCGGGCAGCCCCAGCATTTT.

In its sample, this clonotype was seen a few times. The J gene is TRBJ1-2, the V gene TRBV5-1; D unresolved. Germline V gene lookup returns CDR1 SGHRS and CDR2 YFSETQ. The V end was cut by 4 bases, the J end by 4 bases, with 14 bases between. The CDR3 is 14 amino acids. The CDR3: CASSPTGSSYGYTF. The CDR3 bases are TGCGCCAGCAGCCCAACCGGGTCCTCCTATGGCTACACCTTC.

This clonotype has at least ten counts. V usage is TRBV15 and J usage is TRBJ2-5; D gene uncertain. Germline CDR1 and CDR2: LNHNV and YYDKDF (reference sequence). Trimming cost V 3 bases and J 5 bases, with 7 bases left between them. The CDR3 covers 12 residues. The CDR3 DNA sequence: TGTGCCACCAGCAGCGTAGGCGAGACCCAGTACTTC. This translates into CATSSVGETQYF.

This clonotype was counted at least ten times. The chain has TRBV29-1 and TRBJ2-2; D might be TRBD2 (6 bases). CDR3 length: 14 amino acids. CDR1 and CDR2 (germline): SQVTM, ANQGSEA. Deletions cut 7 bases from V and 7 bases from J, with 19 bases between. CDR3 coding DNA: TGCAGCGCGGTCGGACTAACGGGCTTCGGGGAGCTGTTTTTT. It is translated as CSAVGLTGFGELFF.

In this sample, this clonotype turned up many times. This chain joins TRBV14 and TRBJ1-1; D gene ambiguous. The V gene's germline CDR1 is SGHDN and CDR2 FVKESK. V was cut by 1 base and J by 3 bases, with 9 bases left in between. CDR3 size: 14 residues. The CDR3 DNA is TGTGCCAGCAGCCAAGTTACCAGGCACACTGAAGCTTTCTTT. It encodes CASSQVTRHTEAFF.

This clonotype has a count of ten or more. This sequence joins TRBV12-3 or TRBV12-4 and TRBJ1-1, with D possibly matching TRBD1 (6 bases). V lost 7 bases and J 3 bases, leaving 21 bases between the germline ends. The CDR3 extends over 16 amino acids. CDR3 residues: CASIPWQGRIHTEAFF. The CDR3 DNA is TGTGCCAGCATTCCATGGCAGGGGAGGATTCACACTGAAGCTTTCTTT.

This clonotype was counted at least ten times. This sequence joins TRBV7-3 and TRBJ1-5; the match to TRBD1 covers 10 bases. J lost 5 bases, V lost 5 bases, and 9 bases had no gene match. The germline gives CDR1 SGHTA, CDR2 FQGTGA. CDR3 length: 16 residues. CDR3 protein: CASSPTYGTGDQPQHF. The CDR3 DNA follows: TGTGCCAGCAGCCCGACCTATGGGACAGGGGATCAGCCCCAGCATTTT.

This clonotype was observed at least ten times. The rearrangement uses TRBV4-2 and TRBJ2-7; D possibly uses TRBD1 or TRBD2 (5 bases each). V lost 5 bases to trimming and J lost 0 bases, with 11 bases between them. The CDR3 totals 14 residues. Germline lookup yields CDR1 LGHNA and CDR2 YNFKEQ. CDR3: CASSGGWDSYEQYF. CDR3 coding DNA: TGTGCCAGCAGCGGGGGTTGGGACTCCTACGAGCAGTACTTC.

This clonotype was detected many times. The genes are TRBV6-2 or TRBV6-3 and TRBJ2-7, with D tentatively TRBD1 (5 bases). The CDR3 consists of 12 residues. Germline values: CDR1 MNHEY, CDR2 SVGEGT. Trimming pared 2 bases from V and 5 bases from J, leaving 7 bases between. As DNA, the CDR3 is TGTGCCAGCAGTTACACACAGGACGAGCAGTACGTC. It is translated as CASSYTQDEQYV.

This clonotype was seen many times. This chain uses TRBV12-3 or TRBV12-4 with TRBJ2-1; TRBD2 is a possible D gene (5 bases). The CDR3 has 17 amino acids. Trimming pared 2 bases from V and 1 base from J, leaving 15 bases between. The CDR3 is CASSLSRGLPSYNEQFF. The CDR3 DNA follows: TGTGCCAGCAGTTTATCTAGAGGGTTGCCGTCCTACAATGAGCAGTTCTTC.

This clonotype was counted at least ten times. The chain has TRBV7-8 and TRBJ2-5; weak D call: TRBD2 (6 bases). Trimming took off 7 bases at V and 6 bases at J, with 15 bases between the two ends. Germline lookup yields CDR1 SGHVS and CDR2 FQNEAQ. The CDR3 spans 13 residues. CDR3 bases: TGTGCCAGCACCCAGCGGCGGGGAAAGACCCAGTACTTC. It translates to CASTQRRGKTQYF.

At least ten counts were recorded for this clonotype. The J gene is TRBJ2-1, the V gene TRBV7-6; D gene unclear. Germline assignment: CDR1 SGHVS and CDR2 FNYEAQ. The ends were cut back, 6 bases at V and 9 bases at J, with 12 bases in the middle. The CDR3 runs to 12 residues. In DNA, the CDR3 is TGTGCCAGCAGTGTGGGGTTACCTGAGCAGTTCTTC. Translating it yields CASSVGLPEQFF.

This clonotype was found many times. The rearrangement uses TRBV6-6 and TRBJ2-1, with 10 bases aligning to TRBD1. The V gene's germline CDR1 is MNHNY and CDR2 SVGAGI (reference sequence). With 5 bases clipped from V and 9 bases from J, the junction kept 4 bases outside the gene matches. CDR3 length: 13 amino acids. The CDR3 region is CASSGTGEREQFF. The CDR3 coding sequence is TGTGCCAGCAGTGGGACAGGGGAGCGTGAGCAGTTCTTC.